These 21 T cell receptor beta chains came from one sample sequenced in a study of blood T cell repertoires in COVID-19. Method: immunoSEQ multiplex PCR; TCRdb's copy keeps in-frame clones and lacks some. The sample lists approximately 250,000 clones, 85% occurring once. What was sequenced was peripheral blood. The receptors here all came from a man in his forties with acute or convalescent COVID-19.

This rearrangement joins TRBV27 to TRBJ2-3; D is unresolved. Trimming shortened V by 5 bases and J by 1 base, and 4 bases separated the two germline ends. Germline V gene lookup returns CDR1 MNHEY and CDR2 SMNVEV (reference sequence). The CDR3 loop spans 12 amino acids. The CDR3 spells CASSPGTDTQYF. The CDR3 DNA follows: TGTGCCAGCAGTCCCGGCACAGATACGCAGTATTTT.

The V and J genes are TRBV6-1 and TRBJ1-2, with D possibly matching TRBD1 (5 bases). Germline values: CDR1 MNHNS, CDR2 SASEGT. The CDR3 extends over 13 amino acids. Trimming stripped 3 bases from V and 7 bases from J, with 12 bases between. CDR3 region: CASSEQGRSGYTF. The DNA for the CDR3 is TGTGCCAGCAGTGAGCAGGGAAGGAGTGGCTACACCTTC.

This chain links TRBV4-2 with TRBJ2-3; 8 nucleotides match TRBD2. The CDR3 runs 15 residues. J lost 0 bases, V lost 4 bases, and 3 bases had no gene match. Germline V lookup: CDR1 LGHNA, CDR2 YNFKEQ. As DNA, the CDR3 is TGTGCCAGCAGCCCGGGACTAGTCAGCACAGATACGCAGTATTTT. Translated: CASSPGLVSTDTQYF.

The chain couples TRBV30 to TRBJ1-5; tentative D call: TRBD1 (6 bases). The CDR3 spans 15 residues. Germline V lookup: CDR1 GTSNPN, CDR2 SVGIG (reference sequence). The germline V and J ends were trimmed by 7 bases and 3 bases, with 19 bases remaining between them. The DNA of the CDR3 is TGTGCCTCCACGCGGGGAGGGGGGAACAATCAGCCCCAGCATTTT. Its translation: CASTRGGGNNQPQHF.

The gene calls are TRBV4-1 and TRBJ2-1; D call uncertain. Germline V gene sequence: CDR1 MGHRA, CDR2 YSYEKL. Trimming pared 1 base from V and 2 bases from J, leaving 9 bases between. The CDR3 is made up of 15 amino acids. CDR3 DNA: TGCGCCAGCAGCCAAGCTCCGGGTCCCTACAATGAGCAGTTCTTC. This sequence encodes CASSQAPGPYNEQFF.

V is TRBV7-8 and J is TRBJ1-2, with a weak D call TRBD1 (6 bases). The V and J ends lost 1 base and 4 bases respectively, with 16 bases between them. The CDR3 runs 16 residues. The germline V gene encodes CDR1 SGHVS and CDR2 FQNEAQ. The chain's CDR3 is CASSLDGQGISYGYTF. CDR3 nucleotide sequence: TGTGCCAGCAGCTTAGATGGGCAGGGGATCAGCTATGGCTACACCTTC.

The chain recombines TRBV15 with TRBJ2-1, with D perhaps matching TRBD1 (5 bases). Per the germline V gene, CDR1 is LNHNV and CDR2 is YYDKDF (reference sequence). There are 15 residues in the CDR3. V was cut by 1 base and J by 3 bases, with 10 bases left in between. The CDR3 DNA follows: TGTGCCACCAGCAGAGTGTCTCAGGGCTACAATGAGCAGTTCTTC. This codes for CATSRVSQGYNEQFF.

V gene TRBV6-6 combines with J gene TRBJ1-3; D uncertain. V shed 0 bases and J shed 0 bases, with 9 bases lying between them. The CDR3 is made up of 16 amino acids. Germline values: CDR1 MNHNY, CDR2 SVGAGI (reference sequence). CDR3 region: CASSYSLWSSGNTIYF. DNA of the CDR3: TGTGCCAGCAGTTACTCGTTGTGGAGCTCTGGAAACACCATATATTTT.

The chain links TRBV14 to TRBJ1-3; D is ambiguous. The germline V gene encodes CDR1 SGHDN and CDR2 FVKESK. This CDR3 comprises 15 residues. V was pared by 4 bases and J by 0 bases, with 10 bases between. In DNA, the CDR3 is TGTGCCAGCAGCCGGGAGGCTAACTCTGGAAACACCATATATTTT. Translating gives CASSREANSGNTIYF.

The chain recombines TRBV28 with TRBJ2-7, with 10 nucleotides matching TRBD1. There are 14 residues in the CDR3. The V gene end was trimmed by 2 bases and the J gene end by 7 bases; junction bases not matched to a gene: 5. Germline V gives CDR1 MDHEN, CDR2 SYDVKM. The CDR3 region has the DNA TGTGCCAGCAGTTTAGGACAGGGGGTACGGGAGCAGTACTTC. The encoded protein is CASSLGQGVREQYF.

The CDR3 coding sequence is TGCGCCAGCAGCTTGCAAACAGGGGGAGTGGACGAGCAGTACTTC. This encodes CASSLQTGGVDEQYF. The V gene is TRBV5-1, the J gene TRBJ2-7; 8 nucleotides align to TRBD1. V lost 1 base to trimming and J lost 5 bases; unmatched junction nucleotides: 8. The CDR3 has 15 residues. Per the germline V gene, CDR1 is SGHRS and CDR2 is YFSETQ.

The chain employs TRBV7-8 and TRBJ1-2; D remains ambiguous. The V end was cut by 3 bases, the J end by 4 bases, with 18 bases between. Germline V gene lookup returns CDR1 SGHVS and CDR2 FQNEAQ. There are 16 residues in the CDR3. CDR3 sequence: CASSFLEGSTPYGYTF. In DNA form, the CDR3 reads TGTGCCAGCAGCTTCCTCGAGGGCAGTACTCCCTATGGCTACACCTTC.

The chain employs TRBV6-6 and TRBJ1-5; tentatively, D is TRBD1 (6 bases). The CDR3 has 13 amino acids. Germline V gives CDR1 MNHNY, CDR2 SVGAGI (reference sequence). V was clipped by 6 bases and J by 7 bases, with 13 bases between them. CDR3 DNA sequence: TGTGCCAGCAGCCCGGACAGTGCACAGCCCCAGCATTTT. Its protein is CASSPDSAQPQHF.

This chain connects TRBV5-4 to TRBJ1-1; D might be TRBD1 (5 bases). Trimming left V 2 bases short and J 7 bases short, with 12 bases between. Germline V gene lookup returns CDR1 SGHNT and CDR2 YYREEE (reference sequence). This CDR3 comprises 13 residues. The CDR3 sequence is CASSFGGEVEAFF. CDR3 nucleotides: TGTGCCAGCAGCTTCGGAGGGGAGGTTGAAGCTTTCTTT.

The J gene is TRBJ1-1, the V gene TRBV7-9; 7 nucleotides agree with TRBD1. The CDR3 totals 17 residues. V was pared by 0 bases and J by 1 base, with 8 bases of the junction left unmatched. The germline V gene has CDR1 SEHNR and CDR2 FQNEAQ (reference sequence). The CDR3 reads CASSLASGGTKNTEAFF. In DNA form, the CDR3 reads TGTGCCAGCAGCTTAGCTTCAGGGGGGACAAAGAACACTGAAGCTTTCTTT. The full variable domain, its missing parts supplied by reference TRBV7-9 and TRBJ1-1, is DTGVSQNPRHKITKRGQNVTFRCDPISEHNRLYWYRQTLGQGPEFLTYFQNEAQLEKSRLLSDRFSAERPKGSFSTLEIQRTEQGDSAMYLCASSLASGGTKNTEAFFGQGTRLTVV.

The gene calls are TRBV5-4 and TRBJ2-3; 16 bases agree with TRBD2. The CDR3 is 17 amino acids. CDR1 and CDR2 from the germline V gene are SGHNT and YYREEE (reference sequence). The junction had 8 bases not matched to a gene; V was cut back by 2 bases and J by 8 bases. The CDR3 reads CASSFRGTSGGAGTQYF. The CDR3 DNA reads TGTGCCAGCAGCTTCCGAGGGACTAGCGGGGGGGCCGGTACGCAGTATTTT.

This chain links TRBV5-1 with TRBJ2-1; 11 nucleotides match TRBD2. V shed 4 bases, J shed 4 bases, and the junction held 7 bases outside the gene matches. The CDR3 totals 16 residues. The germline CDR1 and CDR2 sequences are SGHRS and YFSETQ. Written as DNA, the CDR3 is TGCGCCAGCAGCCTGATAGCGGGGGGGTCGTACAATGAGCAGTTCTTC. Translation: CASSLIAGGSYNEQFF.

This clone was counted a single time. The rearrangement joins TRBV28 to TRBJ2-5, with 7 bases fitting TRBD2. CDR1 MDHEN and CDR2 SYDVKM come from the germline V gene. The CDR3 loop spans 14 amino acids. V lost 0 bases to trimming and J lost 5 bases; unmatched junction nucleotides: 3. The CDR3 region is CASSLWGSGETQYF. CDR3 DNA: TGTGCCAGCAGTTTATGGGGTAGCGGGGAGACCCAGTACTTC.

The genes are TRBV19 and TRBJ1-2; possible D gene TRBD1, 6 bases. The CDR3 contains 14 residues. V was pared by 5 bases and J by 4 bases, with 14 bases between. Germline CDR1 LNHDA, CDR2 SQIVND (reference sequence). CDR3 residues: CASSPGQILYGYTF. The CDR3 coding sequence is TGTGCCAGTAGTCCAGGACAGATCCTCTATGGCTACACCTTC.

This clone was seen at least ten times. The CDR3 region is CASSSQGSSGNTIYF. In DNA form, the CDR3 reads TGTGCCAGCAGCTCACAGGGTTCCTCTGGAAACACCATATATTTT. The gene calls are TRBV9 and TRBJ1-3; D is possibly TRBD1 (6 bases). The V and J ends lost 4 bases and 0 bases respectively, with 11 bases between them. Germline CDR1 and CDR2: SGDLS and YYNGEE. The CDR3 contains 15 residues.

This chain joins TRBV28 and TRBJ1-1; TRBD1 might be the D (6 bases). The V end was cut by 8 bases, the J end by 4 bases, with 17 bases between. The CDR3 runs 14 residues. Per the germline V gene, CDR1 is MDHEN and CDR2 is SYDVKM. The CDR3 sequence is CASQTGGLGTEAFF. In DNA form, the CDR3 reads TGTGCCAGCCAGACCGGGGGGCTGGGCACTGAAGCTTTCTTT.